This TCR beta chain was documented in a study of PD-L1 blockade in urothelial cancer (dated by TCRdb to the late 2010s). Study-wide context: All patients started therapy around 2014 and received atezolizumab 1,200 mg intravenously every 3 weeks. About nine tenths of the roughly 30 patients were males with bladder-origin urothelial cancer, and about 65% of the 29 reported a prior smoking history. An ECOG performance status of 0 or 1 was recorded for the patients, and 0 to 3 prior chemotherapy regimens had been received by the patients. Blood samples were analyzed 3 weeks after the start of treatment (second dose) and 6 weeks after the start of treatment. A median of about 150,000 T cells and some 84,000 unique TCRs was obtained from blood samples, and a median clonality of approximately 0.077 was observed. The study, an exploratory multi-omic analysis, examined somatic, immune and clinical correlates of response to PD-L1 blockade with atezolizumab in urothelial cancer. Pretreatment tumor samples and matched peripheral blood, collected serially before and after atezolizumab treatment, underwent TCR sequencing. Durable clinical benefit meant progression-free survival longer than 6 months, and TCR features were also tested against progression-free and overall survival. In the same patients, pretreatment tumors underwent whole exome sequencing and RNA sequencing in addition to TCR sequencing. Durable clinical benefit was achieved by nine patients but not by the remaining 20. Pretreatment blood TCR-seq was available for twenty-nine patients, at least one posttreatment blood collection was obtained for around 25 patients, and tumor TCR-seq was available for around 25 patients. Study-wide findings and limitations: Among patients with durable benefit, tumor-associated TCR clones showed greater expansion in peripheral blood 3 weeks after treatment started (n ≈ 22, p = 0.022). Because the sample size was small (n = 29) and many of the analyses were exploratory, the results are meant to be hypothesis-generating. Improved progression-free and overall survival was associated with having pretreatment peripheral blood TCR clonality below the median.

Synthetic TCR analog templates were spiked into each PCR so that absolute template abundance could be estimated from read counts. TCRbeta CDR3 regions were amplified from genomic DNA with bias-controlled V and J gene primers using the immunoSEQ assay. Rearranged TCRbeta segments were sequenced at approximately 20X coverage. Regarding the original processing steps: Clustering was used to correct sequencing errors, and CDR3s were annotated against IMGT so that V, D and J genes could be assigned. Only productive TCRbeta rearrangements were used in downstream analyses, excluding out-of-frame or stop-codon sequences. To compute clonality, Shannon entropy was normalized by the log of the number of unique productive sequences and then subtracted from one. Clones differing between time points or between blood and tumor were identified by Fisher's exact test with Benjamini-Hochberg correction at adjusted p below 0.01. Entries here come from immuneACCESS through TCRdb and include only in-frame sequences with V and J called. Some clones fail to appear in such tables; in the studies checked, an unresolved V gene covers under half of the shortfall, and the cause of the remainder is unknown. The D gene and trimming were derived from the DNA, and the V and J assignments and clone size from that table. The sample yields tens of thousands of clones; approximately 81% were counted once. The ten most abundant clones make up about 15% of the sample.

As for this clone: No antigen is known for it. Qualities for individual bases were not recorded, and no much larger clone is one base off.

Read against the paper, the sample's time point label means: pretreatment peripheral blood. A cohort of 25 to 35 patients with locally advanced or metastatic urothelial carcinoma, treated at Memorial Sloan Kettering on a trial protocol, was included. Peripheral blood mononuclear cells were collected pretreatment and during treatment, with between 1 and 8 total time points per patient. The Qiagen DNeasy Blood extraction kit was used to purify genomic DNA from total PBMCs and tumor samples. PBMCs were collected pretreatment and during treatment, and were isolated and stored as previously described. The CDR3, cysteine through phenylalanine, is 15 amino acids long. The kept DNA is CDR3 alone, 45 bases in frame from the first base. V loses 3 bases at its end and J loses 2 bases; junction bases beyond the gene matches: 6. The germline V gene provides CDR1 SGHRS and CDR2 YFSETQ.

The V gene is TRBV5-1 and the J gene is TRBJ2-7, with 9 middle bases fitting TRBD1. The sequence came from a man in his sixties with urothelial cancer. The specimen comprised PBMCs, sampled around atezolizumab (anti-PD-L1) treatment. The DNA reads TGCGCCAGCAGCTCGGGACAGGGCTTCACCTACGAGCAGTACTTC. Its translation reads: CASSSGQGFTYEQYF.